The sequence of this TCR beta chain was determined in a study of cytomegalovirus exposure and HLA in healthy donors (dated by TCRdb to the late 2010s). Regarding the study in general: According to an earlier analysis of 550 to 750 of the donors, about 179 million T cells yielded over 100 million unique TCR beta sequences and around 300 Gb of sequence data. HLA typing covered class I and class II loci at four-digit resolution. In the later analysis, no new phenotypic data were used to find candidate immune exposures; instead, reliance was placed on TCR beta sequences and their occurrence across donors. Several DR-DQ haplotypes were handled as single units for association and clustering, since linkage in the cohort was strong. Among about 400 genotyped donors of the cohort, an average of approximately 200,000 unique TCR beta nucleotide sequences was sequenced per donor, of which about 19% were non-productive. Along with the approximately 700-subject first cohort, a separate validation cohort of over a hundred different subjects was used. To study patterns of TCR occurrence, a later analysis re-analyzed previously published TCR beta repertoires from 500 to 850 donors and added high-resolution HLA genotyping. Every discovery cohort repertoire had been produced on one sequencing platform. A later genetic analysis took genome-wide SNP genotypes for about 55% of the 666 donors and used that subset as a discovery cohort. An earlier analysis of about 620 of the donors applied high-throughput TCR beta sequencing to assess whether each TCR beta V gene segment acted as functional or pseudogenic. High-throughput TCR immunosequencing, statistical association of individual TCRs with disease status, and machine learning were combined to predict cytomegalovirus infection status. Among the approximately 400 genotyped donors, about 83% belonged to the genetic ancestry cluster associated with self-reported Caucasian donors. The study aimed to test whether signatures of past pathogen exposure could be identified by cataloging public T cell receptors. An early release covering approximately 600 HLA-typed donors comprised approximately 300 gigabases of sequencing data and around 85 million unique TCR sequences. Alongside the repertoire data, information on donor age, sex, ethnicity and CMV serostatus was compiled. The number of typed donors differed by locus: about 629-640 for A, B, C, DRB1 and DQB1; some 500 for DQA1; some 590 for DPA1; and some 450 for DPB1. The study used immunosequencing to profile the T cell repertoires of hundreds of subjects and linked those repertoires to cytomegalovirus serostatus. What the study reported, not specific to this receptor: In the study, 150 to 200 TCR beta chains were listed as associated with cytomegalovirus. According to the authors, the approach could potentially be generalized to other disease states and immunological phenotypes. Approximately 18 rarely observed V segments, including chromosome 9 orphons, were excluded from the earlier analysis of some 590 of the donors because counts were too low. Because some donors lacked HLA typing at each locus, the association tests relied only on the typed subset. V-gene and J-gene trimming of TCR beta chains was associated with a missense DCLRE1C variant in a later genetic analysis, and the association was replicated in an independent cohort. Immune exposure information for the cohort was limited to CMV serostatus. Linkage disequilibrium might explain the correlated functional status among segregating V segments, but an unknown experimental factor could not be excluded. A further reported finding was that TCR beta sequences accurately predicted the HLA-A and HLA-B alleles for most subjects in the first cohort. Strong co-occurrence of HLA alleles, especially DR and DQ, made assigning TCR associations to individual alleles difficult. Roughly uniform sequencing depth across donors was assumed in presence/absence analyses, although this assumption may not hold. In a later analysis, several top co-occurrence clusters were reported to appear linked to parvovirus B19, influenza, CMV and Epstein-Barr virus. At a false discovery rate of 0.05, a later analysis linked under 20,000 TCR beta sequences to specific HLA alleles. In vitro tests confirmed that a few of the cytomegalovirus-associated TCR beta chains recognize cytomegalovirus antigens. A later analysis found that TCR association rates varied across HLA loci, with DRB1 alleles showing the most associated TCRs and HLA-C alleles the fewest. In a later analysis, HLA-associated TCR beta chains showed more clonal expansion and lower generation probabilities than non-associated chains that were equally common. A group of highly shared sequence variants was considered likely to be a technical artifact of the sequencing pipeline. The classifier was reported to diagnose cytomegalovirus status with high specificity and sensitivity in both the original and validation cohorts. A later analysis found that most CMV-associated TCR beta chains appeared HLA-restricted, with HLA associations seemingly driven largely by CMV exposure. The cohort was sequenced for TCR beta chains only, and without alpha or paired-chain data the features that could be detected were limited. In an earlier analysis of a few hundred of the donors, most TCR beta V segments were observed in productive rearrangements about 87% or about 30% of the time, broadly matching IMGT annotations. A later genetic analysis reported fewer N-insertions in productive TCRs among donors in an Asian-associated ancestry cluster than the roughly 620-donor mean. Most TCR sequences were observed very rarely across donors, whereas some public TCRs were present in many individuals.

The cohort consisted of some 670 healthy bone marrow donors. All cohort members were sampled while nominally healthy, although unrecorded immune exposures were likely present. The donor tested CMV seropositive and was one of the 289 seropositive cohort members. Every donor gave a peripheral blood sample, and the peripheral blood mononuclear cells from that sample were used for TCR beta sequencing. Genomic DNA extraction from the blood cell samples was performed with the Qiagen DNeasy Blood Extraction Kit. Concerning this clone itself: There is no known antigen for this receptor. No much larger clone exists at a distance of one base, and base qualities are not known.

The library was built by means of the immunoSEQ multiplex PCR assay. For the multiplex PCR, a mixture combining 60 forward primers for TCR Vbeta segments and 13 reverse primers for TCR Jbeta segments was used. The CDR3 region of rearranged TCR beta genes was amplified from genomic DNA by a multiplex PCR assay. The Illumina HiSeq System was used to sequence the amplified TCR beta libraries as 87-base-pair reads. Processing in the source paper ran as follows. A later analysis tallied 80 million to 95 million unique TCR beta chains across the 666 repertoires, and some 12 million of those chains were shared by two or more donors. To remove PCR and sequencing errors, raw reads were error-corrected and collapsed into unique sequences using a nearest-neighbor algorithm that merged closely related sequences. Alignment of CDR3 sequences to IMGT reference sequences was used to assign V, D and J gene segments. For a sequence to be retained, at least a six-nucleotide match to both a V gene segment and a J gene segment was required. Rearrangements were called productive when the CDR3 lacked stop codons and stayed in frame with V and J; all others were non-productive. Following IMGT convention, CDR3 was defined as the stretch from the second conserved V-encoded cysteine up to the conserved J-encoded phenylalanine. The earlier analysis of around 640 of the donors excluded sequences that lacked an unambiguous match to a single V gene segment. An earlier analysis of some 500 of the donors classified V segments as functional when productive rearrangements were above 56.7% and as segregating when the standard deviation between donors was above 5%. To diagnose cytomegalovirus status from the catalog of TCR beta chain sequences, a statistical classification framework was built. A later analysis assigned V and J genes by comparing TCR nucleotide sequences with IMGT/GENE-DB human TR gene sequences. Using the TCRdist pipeline, a later analysis assigned CDR3 sequences along with most-parsimonious VDJ recombination scenarios. In a later analysis, every TCR beta chain was defined by the combination of its CDR3 amino acid sequence and its V-gene family, and reads without a unique V-gene family were dropped. As a way to deal with suspected cross-contamination and a sequencing artifact, a later analysis dropped roughly 600 nucleotide sequences that were highly shared and had low generation probability. In a later analysis, a clonal expansion index for each public chain was calculated from normalized within-repertoire ranks of inferred template counts. In a later analysis, generation probabilities were computed with a VDJ recombination model fitted to out-of-frame rearrangements, and the resulting probabilities were checked against IGoR. A later analysis scored TCR-TCR, TCR-HLA and TCR-CMV co-occurrence with hypergeometric tests, applying a repertoire-size bias correction to TCR pairs. To estimate false discovery rates, a later analysis permuted the HLA or CMV assignments 20 times. In a later analysis, co-occurring TCRs were grouped using DBSCAN, with TCRdist sequence similarity added in when clustering inside HLA-allele-positive subsets. Repertoires with fewer than 30,000 or more than 120,000 public chains, plus five repertoires with anomalous nucleotide sharing, were excluded from co-occurrence clustering. Entries here come from immuneACCESS through TCRdb and include only in-frame sequences with V and J called. Some clones fail to appear in such tables; in the studies checked, an unresolved V gene covers under half of the shortfall, and the cause of the remainder is unknown. The V and J calls and the clone size are those of that table, but D and trimming were determined from the DNA. The sample data list approximately 88,000 clones, and around 78% of these were observed just once. Around 6.4% of the sample is held by the ten biggest clonotypes.

Sequenced sample: PBMCs. The clonotype comes from a man aged 18 to 35 in good health and CMV-seropositive.

The base sequence is TGTGCCAGCAGTATTTCCGGCGGCTACAATGAGCAGTTCTTC. Its translation is CASSISGGYNEQFF. Recombination connected TRBV6-4 to TRBJ2-1, with no D gene named confidently. At the junction V is shortened by 5 bases and J by 3 bases, with 11 bases in between. The germline V gene supplies CDR1 MRHNA and CDR2 SNTAGT. The CDR3, cysteine through phenylalanine, is 14 amino acids long. The only DNA kept is the CDR3, 42 bases in frame from the first base.